Presented here are 2 T cell receptor beta chains from one specimen sequenced in a study of human T cells and chemical hapten exposure. The time point here: pre-sensitization, week 0. Indicated treatment: therapeutic diphenylcyclopropenone sensitization with weekly scalp DPC. Each CDR3 protein gets one entry after TCRdb re-called the RACE reads with MiXCR. The repertoire consists of 250,000 or so distinct CDR3 sequences, with around 7.3% occurring once and the leading ten covering 1.2%. Specimen: whole blood, collected in connection with sensitization to the hapten diphenylcyclopropenone (DPC). Receptors were obtained from a man in his late teens or twenties with alopecia areata. Some clones in this sample may be carry-over from other donors' samples.

This clonotype was counted between two and nine times. CDR3 nucleotides: TGCGCCAGCAGCCAAGAACAGGGGGATGAAAAACTGTTTTTT. It specifies CASSQEQGDEKLFF. The chain combines TRBV4-3 with TRBJ1-4; TRBD1 aligns across 8 bases. Germline V gives CDR1 LGHNA, CDR2 YSLEER. Germline trimming cut 0 bases from V and 6 bases from J; bases unmatched to any gene: 0. The CDR3 length is 14 residues.

This clonotype was recorded a few times. The rearrangement links TRBV2 to TRBJ1-1; D unclear. Germline V gives CDR1 SNHLY, CDR2 FYNNEI. V lost 1 base and J lost 3, with 12 bases in between. The CDR3 has 15 residues. The CDR3 here is CASSEDIISDTEAFF. CDR3 DNA: TGTGCCAGCAGTGAAGATATCATCAGTGACACTGAAGCTTTCTTT.